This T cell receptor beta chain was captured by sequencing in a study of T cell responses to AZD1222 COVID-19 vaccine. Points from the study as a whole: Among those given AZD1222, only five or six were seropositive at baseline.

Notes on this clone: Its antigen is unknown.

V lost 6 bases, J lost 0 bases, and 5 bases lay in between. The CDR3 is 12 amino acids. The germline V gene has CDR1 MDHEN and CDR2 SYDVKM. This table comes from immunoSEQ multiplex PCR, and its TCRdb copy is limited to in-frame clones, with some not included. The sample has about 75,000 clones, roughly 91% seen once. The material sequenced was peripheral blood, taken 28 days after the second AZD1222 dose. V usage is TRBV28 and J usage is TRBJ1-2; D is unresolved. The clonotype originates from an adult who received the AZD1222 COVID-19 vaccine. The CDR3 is CASRQANYGYTF. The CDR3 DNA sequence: TGTGCCAGCAGGCAGGCTAACTATGGCTACACCTTC.